Shown below are 7 T cell receptor beta chains from a single sample sequenced in a study of tissue T cells after allogeneic stem cell transplantation. Repertoires were generated with immunoSEQ multiplex PCR, while TCRdb's copy carries only in-frame clones and drops some. The table records under 25,000 clones, 72% of them present only once. The sample taken for sequencing was spleen. The source of these receptors is a female BALB/c mouse in good health. This strain has MHC haplotype H2-d.

Comments on this clone: Mouse gene names apply. CDR3 DNA (partial): TGTGCCAGCAGCCTCGGGACAGAAGTCTTC. Translating gives CASSLGTEVF. The full CDR3 protein is CASSLGTEVFF. V usage is TRBV4 and J usage is TRBJ1-1; D is undetermined. The read halts 1 residue ahead of the CDR3 end, with the missing end drawn from the germline J gene. The CDR3 sequence is 11 residues long. Germline values: CDR1 LGHDT, CDR2 YNNKQL (reference sequence). Trimming removed 5 bases at V and 5 bases at J, with 6 bases between.

Details on this clone: Genes and germline are mouse. The read gets to within 1 residue of the CDR3 end, and the germline J gene fills in the rest. The V gene is TRBV31, the J gene TRBJ2-3, with 10 bases matching TRBD1. Germline assignment: CDR1 GKSSPN and CDR2 SITVG. The CDR3 runs 14 residues. Trimming took 5 bases from V and 3 from J; bases not matched to a gene: 5. The sequenced CDR3 bases are TGTGCCTGGGGAAGGGGACAGGGGGCAGAAACGCTGTAT. Its translation is CAWGRGQGAETLY. The whole CDR3 protein reads CAWGRGQGAETLYF.

Remarks on this clone: Gene names and germline match the mouse. The read ends 1 residue before the CDR3 terminus; that terminus is restored from the germline J gene. This chain uses TRBV4 with TRBJ2-7, with TRBD2 matching 10 bases. The CDR3 spans 15 residues. Germline-derived CDR1 and CDR2 are LGHDT and YNNKQL (reference sequence). The V and J ends lost 4 bases and 0 bases, in that order; junction bases with no gene match: 3. CDR3 loop: CASSFWGGSSYEQYF. CDR3 bases read: TGTGCCAGCAGCTTCTGGGGGGGCAGCTCCTATGAACAGTAC.

Comment on this clone: The genes are named according to mouse. The read is 1 residue too short to cover the CDR3 end, so that end is filled in from the germline J gene. This chain connects TRBV29 to TRBJ2-5, with 7 bases lining up with TRBD1. V lost 0 bases and J lost 4; bases outside the gene matches: 4. This CDR3 has 15 amino acids. The V gene's germline CDR1 is MSHET and CDR2 SYDVDS. The sequenced CDR3 bases are TGTGCTAGCAGTTTATCGGGGCAGGGGGAAGACACCCAGTAC. The encoded protein is CASSLSGQGEDTQY. The full-length CDR3 reads as CASSLSGQGEDTQYF.

Only a few counts were recorded for this clone. The gene symbols are mouse symbols. The sequenced CDR3 bases are TGTGCCAGCAGCCAAGATGAGGACCTCTCCTATGAACAGTAC. Amino acid sequence: CASSQDEDLSYEQY. The CDR3, in full, reads CASSQDEDLSYEQYF. The chain combines TRBV5 with TRBJ2-7, with D unresolved. The read ends 1 residue before the CDR3 terminus; that terminus is restored from the germline J gene. V was pared by 0 bases and J by 0 bases, with 9 bases between. The CDR3 extends over 15 amino acids. Germline CDR1 is LGHNA and CDR2 is YNLKQL (reference sequence).

In its sample, this clone was seen a few times. Genes and germline are mouse. The read ends 1 residue early relative to the CDR3; the germline J gene fills the gap. The chain carries TRBV4 and TRBJ1-2, with a possible D match to TRBD1 (6 bases). In germline, CDR1 is LGHDT, CDR2 YNNKQL (reference sequence). The V gene lost 4 bases and the J gene lost 1 base, with 10 bases spanning the gap. The CDR3 spans 14 residues. The sequenced part of the CDR3 DNA is TGTGCCAGCAGCTCGGGACATATAAACTCCGACTACACC. This gives the protein CASSSGHINSDYT. The whole CDR3 sequence reads CASSSGHINSDYTF.

As concerns this clone: Gene and germline names: mouse. Read data end 1 residue before the CDR3 end; the end is taken from the germline J gene. The chain uses TRBV2 and TRBJ1-3; 9 nucleotides align to TRBD1. The CDR3 covers 16 residues. Per germline, CDR1 LGHNA and CDR2 YSYQKL. The junction had 3 bases not matched to a gene; V was cut back by 2 bases and J by 1 base. The covered CDR3 bases are TGTGCCAGCAGCCAATCCGGGACAGGGTCTGGAAATACGCTCTAT. This gives the protein CASSQSGTGSGNTLY. In full, the CDR3 reads CASSQSGTGSGNTLYF.